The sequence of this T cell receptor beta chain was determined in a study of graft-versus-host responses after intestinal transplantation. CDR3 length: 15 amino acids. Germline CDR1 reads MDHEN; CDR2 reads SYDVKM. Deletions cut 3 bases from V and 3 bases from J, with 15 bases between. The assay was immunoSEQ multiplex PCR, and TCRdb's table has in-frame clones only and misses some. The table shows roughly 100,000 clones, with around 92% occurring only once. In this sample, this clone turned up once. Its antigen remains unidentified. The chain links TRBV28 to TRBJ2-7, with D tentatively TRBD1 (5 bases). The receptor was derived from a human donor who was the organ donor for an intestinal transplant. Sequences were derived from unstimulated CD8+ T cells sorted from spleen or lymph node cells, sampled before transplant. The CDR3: CASSFCSGYIYEQYF. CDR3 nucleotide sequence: TGTGCCAGCAGTTTTTGTTCAGGGTACATCTACGAGCAGTACTTC.